This TCR beta chain originates from a study of blood T cell repertoires in COVID-19. For the study at large: Acute and convalescent COVID-19 samples came from the United States, Italy and Spain. T cells, B-cell-depleted T cells, or PBMCs supplied cDNA or gDNA.

In the original workflow: For nucleated cells, counts were estimated from reference gene primer amplification. Generated by immunoSEQ multiplex PCR, the TCRdb table keeps only in-frame clones and is missing some. V and J calls and clone size are as listed in that table; D and trimming were resolved from the DNA. The table shows roughly 41,000 clones, with over 75% occurring only once. Germline assignment: CDR1 KGHDR and CDR2 SFDVKD. Trimming removed 1 base from V and 2 bases from J, with 11 bases in between. The CDR3 sequence is 15 residues long. The chain links TRBV24-1 to TRBJ2-7; maybe TRBD1 (6 bases). Sequenced material: peripheral blood. The sequence was obtained from a man in his sixties with active COVID-19. The CDR3 DNA sequence: TGTGCCACCAGTGATTTTAGGCAGGGGACCTACGAGCAGTACTTC. Translating it yields CATSDFRQGTYEQYF.